This T cell receptor beta chain is drawn from a study of control samples from healthy donors and cancer patients. Method: immunoSEQ multiplex PCR; TCRdb's copy keeps in-frame clones and lacks some. The data show just over 80,000 clones, with roughly 90% seen just once and 4.5% to 7% held by the top ten. The CDR3 runs to 18 residues. V lost 2 bases to trimming and J lost 0 bases, with 14 bases between them. Germline loops: CDR1 MGHRA, CDR2 YSYEKL. The rearrangement joins TRBV4-1 to TRBJ1-6; maybe TRBD1 (6 bases). This clonotype was obtained from a man between 50 and 59 years old in good health. Sequenced sample: blood. Here the CDR3 DNA reads TGCGCCAGCAGCCAATACGGGACAACGAGCTCCTATAATTCACCCCTCCACTTT. Protein product: CASSQYGTTSSYNSPLHF.